This note documents a single T cell receptor (beta chain) sequence. The antigen is not known. Germline CDR1 is SNHLY and CDR2 is FYNNEI. Trimming left V 6 bases short and J 5 bases short, with 12 bases between. The CDR3 is 13 residues long. The entry originates in a study of T cell responses to AZD1222 COVID-19 vaccine. The study's findings and limits: Clonal diversity was possibly underestimated; the donors were predominantly white British and more often female. Along spike, vaccine-associated CD4 TCRs were found throughout, with dominance at 160-218 and 743-854. Two AZD1222 doses significantly raised spike-specific TCR breadth and depth over controls. Only six or seven AZD1222 recipients tested seropositive at baseline.

Sequencing was performed with immunoSEQ multiplex PCR; in TCRdb, only in-frame clones are kept and a portion is missing. Its table records 150,000 or so clones. This chain connects TRBV2 to TRBJ2-3; D might be TRBD1 (5 bases). This clonotype was sampled from an adult in good health. The sequencing input was peripheral blood. The CDR3 nucleotides read TGTGCCAGCAGAGGGGCTCCTGGAGATACGCAGTATTTT. Its protein is CASRGAPGDTQYF. Full variable domain (rest looked up from reference TRBV2 and TRBJ2-3): EPEVTQTPSHQVTQMGQEVILRCVPISNHLYFYWYRQILGQKVEFLVSFYNNEISEKSEIFDDQFSVERPDGSNFTLKIRSTKLEDSAMYFCASRGAPGDTQYFGPGTRLTVL.